The clone carrying this TCR beta chain has only a few counts. Its antigen is not identified. These data belong to a study of CD8 T cells in ankylosing spondylitis. General study points: Prior work had noted some motif variants in reactive arthritis blood and synovial fluid. A CD8+ phenotype characterized the disease-linked clones, which were relatively rare in peripheral blood. Disease-linked clones reportedly concentrated significantly in matched ankylosing spondylitis synovial fluid.

The CDR3 is 11 residues long. V was clipped by 3 bases and J by 6 bases, with 5 bases between them. CDR1 DFQATT and CDR2 SNEGSKA come from the germline V gene (reference sequence). Preparation of TCR beta libraries was done by quantitative 5'-RACE with molecular barcodes. TCRdb independently ran MiXCR on the 5' RACE reads; one entry per CDR3 protein. Here the sample spans some 270,000 distinct CDR3 sequences, roughly a third being singletons. This rearrangement joins TRBV20-1 to TRBJ2-2; D is ambiguous. This TCR was sampled from a male donor with ankylosing spondylitis or in good health (not recorded which). Sequenced input: blood, either unsorted or a sorted T cell fraction (not recorded which). The CDR3 DNA reads TGCAGTGCTAGGTCTCCCGGGGAGCTGTTTTTT. This sequence encodes CSARSPGELFF.